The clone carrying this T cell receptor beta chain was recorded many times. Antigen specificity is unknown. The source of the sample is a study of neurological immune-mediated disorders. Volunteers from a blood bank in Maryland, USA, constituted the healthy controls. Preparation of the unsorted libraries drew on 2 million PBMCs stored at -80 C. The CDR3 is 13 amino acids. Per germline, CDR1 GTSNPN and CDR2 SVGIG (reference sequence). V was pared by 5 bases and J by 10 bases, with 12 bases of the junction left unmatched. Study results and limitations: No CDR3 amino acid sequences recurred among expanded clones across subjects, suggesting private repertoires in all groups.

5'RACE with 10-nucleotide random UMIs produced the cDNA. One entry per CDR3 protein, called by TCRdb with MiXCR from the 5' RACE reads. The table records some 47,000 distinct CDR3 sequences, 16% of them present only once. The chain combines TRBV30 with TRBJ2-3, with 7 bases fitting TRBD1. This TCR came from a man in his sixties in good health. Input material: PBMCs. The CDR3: CAWDRQVTGPQYF. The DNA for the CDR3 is TGTGCCTGGGACAGGCAAGTGACAGGGCCGCAGTATTTT.